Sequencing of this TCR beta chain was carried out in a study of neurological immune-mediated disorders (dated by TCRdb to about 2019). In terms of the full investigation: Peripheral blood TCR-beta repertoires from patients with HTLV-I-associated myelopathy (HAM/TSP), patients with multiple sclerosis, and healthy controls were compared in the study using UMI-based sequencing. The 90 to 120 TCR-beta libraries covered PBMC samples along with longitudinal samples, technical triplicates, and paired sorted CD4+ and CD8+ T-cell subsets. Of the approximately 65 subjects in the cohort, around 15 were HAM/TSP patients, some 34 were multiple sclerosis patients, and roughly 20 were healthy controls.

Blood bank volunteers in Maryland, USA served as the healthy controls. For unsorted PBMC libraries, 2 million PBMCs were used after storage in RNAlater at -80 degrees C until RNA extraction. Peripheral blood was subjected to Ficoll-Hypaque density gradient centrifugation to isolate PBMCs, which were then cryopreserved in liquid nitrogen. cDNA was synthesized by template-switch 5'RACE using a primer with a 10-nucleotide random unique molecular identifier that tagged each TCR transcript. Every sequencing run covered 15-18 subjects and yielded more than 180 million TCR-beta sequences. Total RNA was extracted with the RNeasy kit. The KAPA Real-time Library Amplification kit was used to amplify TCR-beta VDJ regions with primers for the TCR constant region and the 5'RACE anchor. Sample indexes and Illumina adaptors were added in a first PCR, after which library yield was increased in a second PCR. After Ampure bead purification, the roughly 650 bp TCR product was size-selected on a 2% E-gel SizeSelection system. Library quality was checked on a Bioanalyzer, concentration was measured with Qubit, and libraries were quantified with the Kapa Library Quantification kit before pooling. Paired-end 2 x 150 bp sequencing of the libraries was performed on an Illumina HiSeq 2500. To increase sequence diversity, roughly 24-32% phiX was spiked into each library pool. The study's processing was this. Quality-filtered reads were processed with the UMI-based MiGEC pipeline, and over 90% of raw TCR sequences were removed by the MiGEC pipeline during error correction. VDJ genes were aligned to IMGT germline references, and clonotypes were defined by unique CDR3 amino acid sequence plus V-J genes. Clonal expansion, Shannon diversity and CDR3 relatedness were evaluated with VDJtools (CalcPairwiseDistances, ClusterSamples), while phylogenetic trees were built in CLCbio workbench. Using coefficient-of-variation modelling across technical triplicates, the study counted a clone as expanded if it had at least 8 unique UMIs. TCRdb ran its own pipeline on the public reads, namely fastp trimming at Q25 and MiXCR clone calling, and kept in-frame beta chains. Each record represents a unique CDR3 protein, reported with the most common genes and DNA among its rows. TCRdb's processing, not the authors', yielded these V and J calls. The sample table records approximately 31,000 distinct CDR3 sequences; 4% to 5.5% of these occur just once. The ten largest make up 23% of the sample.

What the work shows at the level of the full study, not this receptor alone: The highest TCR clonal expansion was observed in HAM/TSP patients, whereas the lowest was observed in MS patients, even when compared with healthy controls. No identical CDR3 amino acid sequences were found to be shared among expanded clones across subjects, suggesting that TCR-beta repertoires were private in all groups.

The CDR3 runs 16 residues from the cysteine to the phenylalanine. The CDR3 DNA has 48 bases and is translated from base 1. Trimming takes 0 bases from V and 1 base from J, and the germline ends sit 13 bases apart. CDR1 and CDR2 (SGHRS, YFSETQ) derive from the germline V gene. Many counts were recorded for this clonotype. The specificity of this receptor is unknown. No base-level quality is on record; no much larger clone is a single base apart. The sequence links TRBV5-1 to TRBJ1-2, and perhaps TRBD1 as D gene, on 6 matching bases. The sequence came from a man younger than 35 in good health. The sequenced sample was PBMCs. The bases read TGCGCCAGCAGCTTGGCGGCAGGGGAGGTTAACTATGGCTACACCTTC. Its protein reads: CASSLAAGEVNYGYTF.